This is a list of T cell receptor beta chains from one sample in a study of CD8 T cells in ankylosing spondylitis. TCRdb called the 5' RACE reads again in MiXCR, with one record for every CDR3 protein. The table records around 430,000 distinct CDR3 sequences, over 15% of them present only once. Sequencing input: blood, either unsorted or a sorted T cell fraction (not recorded which). All receptors come from a male donor with ankylosing spondylitis. CDR3s include the opening cysteine and the closing phenylalanine or tryptophan. The D gene is left open where the match is weak. Not all rows give a size; the values are once, few, many and, for expanded clones, a class.

>TRBV7-3|-|few|TRBJ1-1
TGTGCCAGCAGCTCAGGGGTCGCGAACACTGAAGCTTTCTTT
CASSSGVANTEAFF
>TRBV7-9|-|many|TRBJ1-6
TGTGCCAGCAGCTTTTCTAATTCACCCCTCCACTTT
CASSFSNSPLHF
>TRBV6-1|TRBD1|-|TRBJ1-5
TGTGCCAGCTCGGGGTCTAAGACAGGGAAAAGCAATCAGCCCCAGCATTTT
CASSGSKTGKSNQPQHF
>TRBV3-1|-|-|TRBJ1-3
TGTGCCAGCAGCCACGGGACAAATGGAAACACCATATATTTT
CASSHGTNGNTIYF
>TRBV5-6|TRBD1|few|TRBJ1-5
TGTGCCAGCAGCTTCACCGACAGGGGCAATAGCAATCAGCCCCAGCATTTT
CASSFTDRGNSNQPQHF
>TRBV5-1|-|few|TRBJ2-7
TGCGCCAGTACGATGCTGGGGCAGGGGGGATCCTCAAGCTCCTACGAGCAGTACTTC
CASTMLGQGGSSSSYEQYF
>TRBV6-5|-|few|TRBJ1-2
TGTGCCAGCAGTTACCCGACGGGGTTGGACTATGGCTACACCTTC
CASSYPTGLDYGYTF
>TRBV2|TRBD2|few|TRBJ2-5
TGTGCCAGCAGCCGGGACTACAGAGAGACCCAGTACTTC
CASSRDYRETQYF
>TRBV10-3|TRBD2|few|TRBJ2-1
TGTGCCATCAGTGGCCGGACTAGCGGACAAGGGAATGAGCAGTTCTTC
CAISGRTSGQGNEQFF
>TRBV12-3/TRBV12-4|-|-|TRBJ1-5
TGTGCCAGCAGTTTTAATCCCGGAGGGAGCAATCAGCCCCAGCATTTT
CASSFNPGGSNQPQHF
>TRBV5-1|TRBD1|few|TRBJ2-1
TGCGCCAGCAGCTTAGACAGGGGGCTGAGCTCCTACAATGAGCAGTTCTTC
CASSLDRGLSSYNEQFF
>TRBV6-2/TRBV6-3|-|-|TRBJ2-1
TGTGCCAGCAACCCCCCGGGGGTCCGCTCCTACAATGAGCAGTTCTTC
CASNPPGVRSYNEQFF
>TRBV2|TRBD2|-|TRBJ2-3
TGTGCCAGCAGGGGCGGGAGACTACTCACAGATACGCAGTATTTT
CASRGGRLLTDTQYF
>TRBV7-2|-|-|TRBJ1-3
TGTGCCAGCAGCCCAGGGACCCGCGGAAACACCATATATTTT
CASSPGTRGNTIYF
>TRBV5-6|TRBD1|-|TRBJ2-3
TGTGCCAGCAGCTCACAGGGGGGCACAGATACGCAGTATTTT
CASSSQGGTDTQYF
>TRBV7-2|-|-|TRBJ2-5
TGTGCCAGCAGCTTAGGGTACGGGGGTCGGGAGACCCAGTACTTC
CASSLGYGGRETQYF
>TRBV6-2/TRBV6-3|-|once|TRBJ2-6
TGTGCCAGCAGTTACCCCGGGGGCTCTGGGGCCAACGTCCTGACTTTC
CASSYPGGSGANVLTF
>TRBV5-1|-|many|TRBJ1-1
TGCGCCAGCAGCGTGACAGGCGTCACTGAAGCTTTCTTT
CASSVTGVTEAFF
>TRBV10-3|-|-|TRBJ2-3
TGTGCCATCAGTGAGCCTGGATCCACAGATACGCAGTATTTT
CAISEPGSTDTQYF
>TRBV15|-|-|TRBJ2-3
TGTGCCACCAGCAGAGATGCCCTAAGGGCAGATACGCAGTATTTT
CATSRDALRADTQYF
>TRBV5-5|TRBD1|-|TRBJ1-1
TGTGCCAGCATCCCTGGGACAGGGGGGATGAGGGCTTTCTTT
CASIPGTGGMRAFF
>TRBV20-1|TRBD1|few|TRBJ2-2
TGCAGTGCGGGCGGAGGGACAGGGGGTTCGGGGGAGCTGTTTTTT
CSAGGGTGGSGELFF
>TRBV6-5|-|-|TRBJ1-1
TGTGCCAGCAGTTACGGGCAGGGCAGAACTGAAGCTTTCTTT
CASSYGQGRTEAFF
>TRBV6-5|TRBD1|few|TRBJ2-3
TGTGCCAGCAGTTTGTCTAGACAGGGGGGTAAGACGCAGTATTTT
CASSLSRQGGKTQYF
>TRBV18|TRBD1|few|TRBJ2-3
TGTGCCAGCTCACGTGGGACAGGGCCCACAGATACGCAGTATTTT
CASSRGTGPTDTQYF
>TRBV12-3/TRBV12-4|-|many|TRBJ1-5
TGTGCCAGCAGTGCGGACAGACGCAATCAGCCCCAGCATTTT
CASSADRRNQPQHF
>TRBV18|-|few|TRBJ2-5
TGTGCCAGCTCACCCCGGGAATACCAAGAGACCCAGTACTTC
CASSPREYQETQYF
>TRBV11-2|TRBD2|many|TRBJ2-1
TGTGCCAGCACCCCCCCCGGGACTAGCGGTTACAGCTCCTACAATGAGCAGTTCTTC
CASTPPGTSGYSSYNEQFF
>TRBV10-3|-|many|TRBJ2-7
TGTGCCATCAGTGGAGGGCAGGTGAGGGCCGAGCAGTACTTC
CAISGGQVRAEQYF
>TRBV15|TRBD2|-|TRBJ2-7
TGTGCCACCAGCAGAGATCGAGCGGGAGGGTTCAACTACTACGAGCAGTACTTC
CATSRDRAGGFNYYEQYF
>TRBV20-1|TRBD2|many|TRBJ2-1
TGCAGTGTTAAAGAAACTAGCGGGAGGGCCGGTGAGCAGTTCTTC
CSVKETSGRAGEQFF
>TRBV5-1|TRBD1|many|TRBJ1-1
TGCGCCAGCAGCTTGGCCCTAACGGGACAGGGGGCTTTTGAAGCTTTCTTT
CASSLALTGQGAFEAFF
>TRBV20-1|-|-|TRBJ2-3
TGCAGTGCTAGCCCGGGGCCTGATACGCAGTATTTT
CSASPGPDTQYF
>TRBV7-3|TRBD2|-|TRBJ2-1
TGTGCCAGCAGCTTAACCGGGACTAGCGGCCGGTTGGGTAATGAGCAGTTCTTC
CASSLTGTSGRLGNEQFF
>TRBV12-3/TRBV12-4|-|-|TRBJ1-4
TGTGCCAGCAGTCCCATCCCGGGGGAAAAACTGTTTTTT
CASSPIPGEKLFF
>TRBV14|-|few|TRBJ1-2
TGTGCCAGCAGCCAAGTTTCACGGGATGGTGGCTACACCTTC
CASSQVSRDGGYTF
>TRBV29-1|TRBD1|few|TRBJ2-3
TGCAGCGTTCCACAGGGGGCCAACACAGATACGCAGTATTTT
CSVPQGANTDTQYF
>TRBV5-1|TRBD1|-|TRBJ2-4
TGCGCCAGCAGACTACAGGAACACAGGGGAGTGGCCAAAAACATTCAGTACTTC
CASRLQEHRGVAKNIQYF